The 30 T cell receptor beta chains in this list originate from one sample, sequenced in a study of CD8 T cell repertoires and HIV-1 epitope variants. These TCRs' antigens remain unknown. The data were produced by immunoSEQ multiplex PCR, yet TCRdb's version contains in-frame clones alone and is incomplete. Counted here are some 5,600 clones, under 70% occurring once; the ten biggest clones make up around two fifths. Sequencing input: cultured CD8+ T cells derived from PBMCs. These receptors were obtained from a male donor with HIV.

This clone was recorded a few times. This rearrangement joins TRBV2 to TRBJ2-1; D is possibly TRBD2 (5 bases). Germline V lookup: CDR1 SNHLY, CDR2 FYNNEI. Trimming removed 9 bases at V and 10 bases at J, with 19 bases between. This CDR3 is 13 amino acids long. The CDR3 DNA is TGTGCCAGTCGGTCCCTGGACTCACCCGAGCAGTTCTTC. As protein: CASRSLDSPEQFF. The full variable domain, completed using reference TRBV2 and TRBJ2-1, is EPEVTQTPSHQVTQMGQEVILRCVPISNHLYFYWYRQILGQKVEFLVSFYNNEISEKSEIFDDQFSVERPDGSNFTLKIRSTKLEDSAMYFCASRSLDSPEQFFGPGTRLTVL.

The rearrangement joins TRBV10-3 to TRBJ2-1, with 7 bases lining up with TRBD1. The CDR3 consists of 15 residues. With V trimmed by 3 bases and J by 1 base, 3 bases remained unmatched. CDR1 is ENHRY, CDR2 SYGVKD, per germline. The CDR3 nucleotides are TGTGCCATCAGTGATGAGGGGGCTTCCTACAATGAGCAGTTCTTC. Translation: CAISDEGASYNEQFF.

This CDR3 reads CASSQDSEKLFF. The CDR3 bases are TGCGCCAGCAGCCAAGATAGTGAAAAACTGTTTTTT. This sequence joins TRBV4-3 and TRBJ1-4; D call uncertain. The germline V gene has CDR1 LGHNA and CDR2 YSLEER. Trimming stripped 0 bases from V and 7 bases from J, with 3 bases between. CDR3 size: 12 residues.

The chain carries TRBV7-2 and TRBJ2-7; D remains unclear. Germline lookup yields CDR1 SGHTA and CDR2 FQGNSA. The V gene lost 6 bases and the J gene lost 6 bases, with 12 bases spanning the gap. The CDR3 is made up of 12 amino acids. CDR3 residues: CASSLTGSEQYF. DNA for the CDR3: TGTGCCAGCAGTTTGACCGGTAGCGAGCAGTACTTC.

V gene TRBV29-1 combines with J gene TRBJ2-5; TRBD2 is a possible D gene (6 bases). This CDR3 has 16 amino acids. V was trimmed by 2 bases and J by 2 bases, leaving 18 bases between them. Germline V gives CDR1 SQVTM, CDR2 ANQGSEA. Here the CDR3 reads CSVEWVSGNLQETQYF. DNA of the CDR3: TGCAGCGTTGAATGGGTTAGCGGAAACCTGCAAGAGACCCAGTACTTC.

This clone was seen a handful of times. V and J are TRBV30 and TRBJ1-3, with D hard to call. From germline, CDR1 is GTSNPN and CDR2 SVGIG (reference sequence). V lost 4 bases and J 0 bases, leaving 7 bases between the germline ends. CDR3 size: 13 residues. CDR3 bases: TGTGCCTGGATCCCCAGCTCTGGAAACACCATATATTTT. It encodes CAWIPSSGNTIYF.

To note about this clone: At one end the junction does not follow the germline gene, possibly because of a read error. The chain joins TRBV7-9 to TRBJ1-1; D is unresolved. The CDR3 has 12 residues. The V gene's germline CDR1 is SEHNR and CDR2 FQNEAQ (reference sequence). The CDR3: CASSLVNTEAFF. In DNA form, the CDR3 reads TGTGCCAGCAGCTTAGTCAACACAGAAGCTTTCTTT. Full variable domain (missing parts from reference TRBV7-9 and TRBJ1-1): DTGVSQNPRHKITKRGQNVTFRCDPISEHNRLYWYRQTLGQGPEFLTYFQNEAQLEKSRLLSDRFSAERPKGSFSTLEIQRTEQGDSAMYLCASSLVNTEAFFGQGTRLTVV.

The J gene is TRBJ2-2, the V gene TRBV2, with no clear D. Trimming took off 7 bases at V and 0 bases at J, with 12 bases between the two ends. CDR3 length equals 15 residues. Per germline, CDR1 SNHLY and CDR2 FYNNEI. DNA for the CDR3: TGTGCCAGCAAGTCAACATACGCGAACACCGGGGAGCTGTTTTTT. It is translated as CASKSTYANTGELFF.

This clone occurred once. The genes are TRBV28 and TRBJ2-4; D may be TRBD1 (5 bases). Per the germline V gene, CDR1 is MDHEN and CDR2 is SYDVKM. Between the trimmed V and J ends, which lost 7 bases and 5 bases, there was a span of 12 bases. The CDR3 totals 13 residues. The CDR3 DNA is TGTGCCAGCACTATGGACATGGAAAACATTCAGTACTTC. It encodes CASTMDMENIQYF.

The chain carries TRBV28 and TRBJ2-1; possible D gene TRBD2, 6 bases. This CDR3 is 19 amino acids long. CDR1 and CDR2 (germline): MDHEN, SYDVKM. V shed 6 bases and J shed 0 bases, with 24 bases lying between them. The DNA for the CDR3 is TGTGCCAGCAGGACGGTGGTAGCGGACCTCCGATTCTCCTACAATGAGCAGTTCTTC. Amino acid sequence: CASRTVVADLRFSYNEQFF. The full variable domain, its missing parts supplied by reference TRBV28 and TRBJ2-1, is DVKVTQSSRYLVKRTGEKVFLECVQDMDHENMFWYRQDPGLGLRLIYFSYDVKMKEKGDIPEGYSVSREKKERFSLILESASTNQTSMYLCASRTVVADLRFSYNEQFFGPGTRLTVL.

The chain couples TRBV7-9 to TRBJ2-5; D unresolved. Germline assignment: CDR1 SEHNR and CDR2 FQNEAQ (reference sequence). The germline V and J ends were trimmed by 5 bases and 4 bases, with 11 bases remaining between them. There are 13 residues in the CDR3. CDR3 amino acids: CASSRREIETQYF. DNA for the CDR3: TGTGCCAGCAGCCGTCGTGAGATAGAGACCCAGTACTTC.

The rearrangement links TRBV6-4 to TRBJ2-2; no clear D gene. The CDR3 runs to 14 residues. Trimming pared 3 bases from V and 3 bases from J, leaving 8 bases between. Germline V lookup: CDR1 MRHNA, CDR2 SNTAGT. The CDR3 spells CASSEDPHTGELFF. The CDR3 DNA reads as TGTGCCAGCAGTGAAGACCCCCACACCGGGGAGCTGTTTTTT.

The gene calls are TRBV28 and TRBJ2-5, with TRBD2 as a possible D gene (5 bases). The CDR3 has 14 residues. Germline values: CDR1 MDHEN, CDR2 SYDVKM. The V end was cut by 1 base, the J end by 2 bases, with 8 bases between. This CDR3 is CASSLFGEQETQYF. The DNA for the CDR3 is TGTGCCAGCAGTTTATTCGGGGAACAAGAGACCCAGTACTTC. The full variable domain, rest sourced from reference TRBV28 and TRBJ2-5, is DVKVTQSSRYLVKRTGEKVFLECVQDMDHENMFWYRQDPGLGLRLIYFSYDVKMKEKGDIPEGYSVSREKKERFSLILESASTNQTSMYLCASSLFGEQETQYFGPGTRLLVL.

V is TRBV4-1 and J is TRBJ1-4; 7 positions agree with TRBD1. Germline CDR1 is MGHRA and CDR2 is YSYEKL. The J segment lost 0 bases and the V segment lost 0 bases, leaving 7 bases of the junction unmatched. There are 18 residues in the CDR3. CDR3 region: CASSQDGRGLATNEKLFF. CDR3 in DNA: TGCGCCAGCAGCCAAGATGGAAGGGGGCTTGCAACTAATGAAAAACTGTTTTTT.

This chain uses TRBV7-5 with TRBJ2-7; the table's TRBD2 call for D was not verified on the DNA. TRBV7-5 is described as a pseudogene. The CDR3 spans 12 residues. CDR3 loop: CASSLRAGEQYF. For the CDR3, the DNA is TGTGCCAGCAGCTTACGAGCGGGCGAGCAGTACTTC.

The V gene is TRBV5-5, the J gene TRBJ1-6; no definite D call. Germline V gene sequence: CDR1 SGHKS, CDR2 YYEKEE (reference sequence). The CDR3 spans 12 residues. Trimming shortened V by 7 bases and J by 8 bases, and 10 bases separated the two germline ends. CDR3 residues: CASRWMDSPLHF. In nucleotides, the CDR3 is TGTGCCAGCCGTTGGATGGATTCACCCCTCCACTTT.

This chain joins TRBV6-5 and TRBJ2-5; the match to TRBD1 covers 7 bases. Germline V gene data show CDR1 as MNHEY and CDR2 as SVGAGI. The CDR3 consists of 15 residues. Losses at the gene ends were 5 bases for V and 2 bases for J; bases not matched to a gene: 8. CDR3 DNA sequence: TGTGCCAGCAGTAATATCCGGGACAGACAAGAGACCCAGTACTTC. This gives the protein CASSNIRDRQETQYF.

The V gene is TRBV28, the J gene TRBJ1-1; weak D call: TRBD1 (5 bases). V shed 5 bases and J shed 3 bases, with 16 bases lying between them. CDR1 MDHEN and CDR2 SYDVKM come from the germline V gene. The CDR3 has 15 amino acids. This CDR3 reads CASSTLFRADTEAFF. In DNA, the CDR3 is TGTGCCAGCAGTACTCTATTCAGGGCCGACACTGAAGCTTTCTTT.

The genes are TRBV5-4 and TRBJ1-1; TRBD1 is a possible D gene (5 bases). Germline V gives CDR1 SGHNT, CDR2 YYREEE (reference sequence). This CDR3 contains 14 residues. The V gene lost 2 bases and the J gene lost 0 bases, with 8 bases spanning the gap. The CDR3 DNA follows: TGTGCCAGCAGCTTCGGGACCGTGAACACTGAAGCTTTCTTT. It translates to CASSFGTVNTEAFF.

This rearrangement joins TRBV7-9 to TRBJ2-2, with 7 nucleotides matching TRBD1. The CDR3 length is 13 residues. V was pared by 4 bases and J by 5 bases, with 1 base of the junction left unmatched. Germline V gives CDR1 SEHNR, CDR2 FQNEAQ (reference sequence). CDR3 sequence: CASSYRGTGELFF. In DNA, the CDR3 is TGTGCCAGCAGCTACAGGGGAACCGGGGAGCTGTTTTTT.

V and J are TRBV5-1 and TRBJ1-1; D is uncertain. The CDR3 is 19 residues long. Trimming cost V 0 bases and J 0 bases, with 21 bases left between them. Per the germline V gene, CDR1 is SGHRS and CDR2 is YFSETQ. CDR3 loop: CASSLAGSIYPDMNTEAFF. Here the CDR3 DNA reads TGCGCCAGCAGCTTGGCCGGCAGCATCTACCCTGATATGAACACTGAAGCTTTCTTT.

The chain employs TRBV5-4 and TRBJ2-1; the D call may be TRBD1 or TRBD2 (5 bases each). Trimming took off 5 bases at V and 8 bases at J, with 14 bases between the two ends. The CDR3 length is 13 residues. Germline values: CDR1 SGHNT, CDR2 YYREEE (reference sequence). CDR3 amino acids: CASSFLRGDEQFF. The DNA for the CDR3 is TGTGCCAGCAGTTTCCTCAGAGGGGATGAGCAGTTCTTC.

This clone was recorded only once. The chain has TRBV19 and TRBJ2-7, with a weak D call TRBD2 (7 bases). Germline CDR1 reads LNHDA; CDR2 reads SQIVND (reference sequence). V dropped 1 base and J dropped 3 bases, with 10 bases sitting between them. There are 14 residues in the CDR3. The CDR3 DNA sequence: TGTGCCAGTAGTATAGTCGGGGGGCGCTACGAGCAGTACTTC. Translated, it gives CASSIVGGRYEQYF.

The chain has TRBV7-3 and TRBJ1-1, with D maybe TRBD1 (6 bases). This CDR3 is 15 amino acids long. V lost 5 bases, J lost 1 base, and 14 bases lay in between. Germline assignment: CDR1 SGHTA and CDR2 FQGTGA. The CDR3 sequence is CASSLMDSPNTEAFF. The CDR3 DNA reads TGTGCCAGCAGCCTTATGGACAGTCCGAACACTGAAGCTTTCTTT.

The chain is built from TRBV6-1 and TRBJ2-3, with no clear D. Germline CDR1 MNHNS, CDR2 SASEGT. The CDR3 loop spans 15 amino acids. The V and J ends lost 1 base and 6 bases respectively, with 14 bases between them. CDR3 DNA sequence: TGTGCCAGCAGTGAAGTCCTGACGGTCCGCGATACGCAGTATTTT. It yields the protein CASSEVLTVRDTQYF.

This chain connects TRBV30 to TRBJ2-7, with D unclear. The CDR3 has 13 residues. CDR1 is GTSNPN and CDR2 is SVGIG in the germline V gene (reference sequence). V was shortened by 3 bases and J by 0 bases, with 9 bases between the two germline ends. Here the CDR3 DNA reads TGTGCCTGGAGGGTAGACAACTCCTACGAGCAGTACTTC. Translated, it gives CAWRVDNSYEQYF.

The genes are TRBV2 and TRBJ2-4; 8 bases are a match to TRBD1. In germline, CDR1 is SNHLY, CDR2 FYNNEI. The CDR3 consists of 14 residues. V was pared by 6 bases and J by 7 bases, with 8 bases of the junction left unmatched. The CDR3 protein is CASSGGTGNNIQYF. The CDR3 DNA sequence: TGTGCCAGCAGCGGCGGGACAGGAAACAACATTCAGTACTTC.

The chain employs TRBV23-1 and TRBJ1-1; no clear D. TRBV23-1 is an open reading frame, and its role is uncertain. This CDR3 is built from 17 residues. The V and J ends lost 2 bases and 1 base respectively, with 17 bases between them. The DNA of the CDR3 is TGCGCCAGCAGTCAAGGGAGGCGGTTGCGGTCGAACACTGAAGCTTTCTTT. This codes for CASSQGRRLRSNTEAFF.

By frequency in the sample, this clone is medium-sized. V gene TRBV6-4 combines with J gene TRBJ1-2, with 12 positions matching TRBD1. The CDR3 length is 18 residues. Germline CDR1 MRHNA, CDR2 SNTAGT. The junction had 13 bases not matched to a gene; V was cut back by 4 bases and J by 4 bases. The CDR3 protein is CASSVPPRDRGLVYGYTF. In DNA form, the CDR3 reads TGTGCCAGCAGTGTCCCCCCCAGGGACAGGGGGCTTGTCTATGGCTACACCTTC.

The CDR3, as DNA: TGTGCCAGCAGTTTACAGGGGGACGGTGGCTACACCTTC. It is translated as CASSLQGDGGYTF. The chain joins TRBV6-6 to TRBJ1-2; TRBD1 aligns across 8 bases. This CDR3 contains 13 residues. Looked up from germline, CDR1 is MNHNY and CDR2 is SVGAGI (reference sequence). V dropped 4 bases and J dropped 7; count of bases not matched to a gene: 5.